The TCR beta chain described here comes from a study of molecular identifiers for immune sequencing clone quantification. Study findings and constraints: Naive cells had under 1% of molecules in clones above 20 RNA copies, effectors over 98%.

CDR1 and CDR2 from the germline V gene are SQVTM and ANQGSEA. The CDR3 runs to 16 residues. Germline trimming cut 3 bases from V and 5 bases from J; bases unmatched to any gene: 13. TCRdb processed the PCR reads anew with MiXCR; each CDR3 protein has one entry. The profile shows some 320,000 distinct CDR3 sequences, roughly a quarter of them singletons. On this clonotype: As yet, its antigen is unknown.

The receptor's source is a human donor in good health. Some libraries in this study had Jurkat cell RNA spiked in. The genes are TRBV29-1 and TRBJ2-1, with 7 bases fitting TRBD2. The sequenced material came from naive CD8+ T cells from blood, with Jurkat cell RNA spiked in. Regarding subset: FACS-sorted CD8+CD4-CCR7+CD45RA+ naive T cells. CDR3 in amino acids: CSVDARGLAEHNEQFF. The CDR3 bases are TGCAGCGTTGATGCCCGGGGCCTAGCGGAGCACAATGAGCAGTTCTTC.